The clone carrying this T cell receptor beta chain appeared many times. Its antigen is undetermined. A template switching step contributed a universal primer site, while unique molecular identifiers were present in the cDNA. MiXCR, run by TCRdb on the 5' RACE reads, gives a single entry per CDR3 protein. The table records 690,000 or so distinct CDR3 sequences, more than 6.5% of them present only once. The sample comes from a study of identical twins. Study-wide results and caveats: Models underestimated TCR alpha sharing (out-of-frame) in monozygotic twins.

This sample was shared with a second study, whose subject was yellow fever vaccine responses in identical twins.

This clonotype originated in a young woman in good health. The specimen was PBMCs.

The CDR3 here is CASSKTGDGGNTIYF. The CDR3 nucleotides are TGCGCCAGCAGCAAGACAGGGGATGGAGGAAACACCATATATTTT. This sequence joins TRBV5-1 and TRBJ1-3; 8 nucleotides align to TRBD1. Germline lookup yields CDR1 SGHRS and CDR2 YFSETQ. J was trimmed by 4 bases and V by 4 bases; bases with no gene match: 7. This CDR3 contains 15 residues.